This T cell receptor beta chain was recorded in a study of T cells after yellow fever vaccination. Study-wide results and limits: Contamination by abundant bulk-population clonotypes could be present in FACS-sorted repertoires. Most clones from primary vaccination resurfaced after the booster (approximately 95% CD4, less than 90% CD8).

UMIs were added to TCR cDNA along with a universal primer site when it was made by 5'RACE template switching. TCRdb re-called the 5' RACE reads with MiXCR, one entry per CDR3 protein. Here the sample spans about 250,000 distinct CDR3 sequences, approximately 3.8% being singletons. The table lists this clonotype with many counts. Its cognate antigen is unknown. Germline V gene lookup returns CDR1 SGDLS and CDR2 YYNGEE. With V trimmed by 3 bases and J by 7 bases, 9 bases remained unmatched. There are 16 residues in the CDR3. The TCR sequence derives from a man aged 18 to 35 who received the YFV17D yellow fever vaccine. This chain joins TRBV9 and TRBJ1-6; 8 bases fit TRBD1. This sample comprised PBMCs, obtained 15 days after the yellow fever booster vaccination. The CDR3, as DNA: TGTGCCAGCAGCGGACTTCGGGACAGGCCAAATTCACCCCTCCACTTT. Translating gives CASSGLRDRPNSPLHF.